This T cell receptor beta chain appears in the sequencing data of a study of shared clonotypes between healthy human individuals. Overall study results and limits: It was the non-shared clonotypes that had lower generation probabilities than clonotypes shared by all four donors. Sorted-subset sequencing was shown by rarefaction to be incomplete despite large depth. The authors sampled blood alone, and tissue repertoires likely differ.

To note about this clone: Its antigen is as yet unknown.

With V trimmed by 6 bases and J by 2 bases, 6 bases remained unmatched. There are 15 residues in the CDR3. Looked up from germline, CDR1 is MNHNY and CDR2 is SVGAGI (reference sequence). Sequenced by immunoSEQ multiplex PCR; TCRdb stores in-frame clones only, minus some. The sample has about 1 million clones; about three quarters are singletons. This chain connects TRBV6-6 to TRBJ2-3, with 9 bases lining up with TRBD1. The material sequenced was memory CD4+ T cells sorted from blood. Subset of the sample: CD45RA-negative fraction. This clonotype was obtained from a man between 18 and 35 years old in good health. CDR3 in DNA: TGTGCCAGCAGATCCGGGACAGGGAACACAGATACGCAGTATTTT. Translation: CASRSGTGNTDTQYF.